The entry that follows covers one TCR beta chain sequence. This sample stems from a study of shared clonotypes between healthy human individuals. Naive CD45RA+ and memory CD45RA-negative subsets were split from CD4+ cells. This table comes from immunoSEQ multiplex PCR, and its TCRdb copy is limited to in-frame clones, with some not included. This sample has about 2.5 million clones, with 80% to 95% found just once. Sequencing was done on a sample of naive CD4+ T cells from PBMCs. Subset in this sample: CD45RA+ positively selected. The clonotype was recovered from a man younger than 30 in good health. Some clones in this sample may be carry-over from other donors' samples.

This CDR3 is CASASTRGVSYEQYF. The CDR3 nucleotides are TGTGCCAGCGCCTCGACACGGGGGGTCTCCTACGAGCAGTACTTC. The V gene is TRBV6-1, the J gene TRBJ2-7; 7 bases agree with TRBD2. Germline V gene data show CDR1 as MNHNS and CDR2 as SASEGT. V lost 8 bases, J lost 0 bases, and 10 bases stayed unmatched. The CDR3 runs to 15 residues.